The 8 T cell receptor beta chains below come from one sample, sequenced in a study of T cell responses to AZD1222 COVID-19 vaccine. Sequenced by immunoSEQ multiplex PCR; TCRdb stores in-frame clones only, minus some. In the table there are 85,000 to 90,000 clones, less than 90% of which are singletons. The specimen was peripheral blood, collected 28 days after the second AZD1222 dose. These receptors all come from an adult who received the AZD1222 COVID-19 vaccine.

This clone was seen once. The chain combines TRBV2 with TRBJ1-5; D is perhaps TRBD1 (5 bases). V was shortened by 2 bases and J by 5 bases, with 10 bases between the two germline ends. Germline lookup yields CDR1 SNHLY and CDR2 FYNNEI. The CDR3 length is 14 residues. The CDR3, as DNA: TGTGCCAGCAGTGAAAACAGGATATATCAGCCCCAGCATTTT. Translation: CASSENRIYQPQHF. Variable domain in full (rest from reference TRBV2 and TRBJ1-5): EPEVTQTPSHQVTQMGQEVILRCVPISNHLYFYWYRQILGQKVEFLVSFYNNEISEKSEIFDDQFSVERPDGSNFTLKIRSTKLEDSAMYFCASSENRIYQPQHFGDGTRLSIL.

V and J are TRBV2 and TRBJ1-4, with 8 nucleotides matching TRBD1. CDR1 is SNHLY and CDR2 is FYNNEI in the germline V gene. CDR3 length: 16 residues. The V and J ends lost 4 bases and 8 bases, in that order; junction bases with no gene match: 12. CDR3 DNA: TGTGCCAGCAGTGCCAACGAAGTGACAGGGGCGGAAAAACTGTTTTTT. It encodes CASSANEVTGAEKLFF.

The chain is built from TRBV7-8 and TRBJ1-5; tentative D call: TRBD1 (5 bases). Trimming took off 3 bases at V and 9 bases at J, with 15 bases between the two ends. The CDR3 is 14 residues long. The germline CDR1 and CDR2 sequences are SGHVS and FQNEAQ. The CDR3 DNA follows: TGTGCCAGCAGCTTCCAGGGTGGGGGTAGGCCCCAGCATTTT. Translating it yields CASSFQGGGRPQHF.

The chain combines TRBV9 with TRBJ1-4; TRBD1 matches 10 bases. Germline CDR1 SGDLS, CDR2 YYNGEE. Germline trimming cut 3 bases from V and 0 bases from J; bases unmatched to any gene: 5. The CDR3 spans 17 residues. CDR3 in amino acids: CASSERTGGATNEKLFF. DNA of the CDR3: TGTGCCAGCAGCGAGCGGACAGGGGGAGCAACTAATGAAAAACTGTTTTTT.

The chain combines TRBV7-9 with TRBJ1-5; unclear D gene. The CDR3 spans 14 residues. The germline V gene has CDR1 SEHNR and CDR2 FQNEAQ (reference sequence). Trimming removed 5 bases at V and 3 bases at J, with 11 bases between. CDR3 amino acids: CASSPRTSNQPQHF. DNA for the CDR3: TGTGCCAGCAGCCCCCGGACGTCCAATCAGCCCCAGCATTTT.

The chain has TRBV27 and TRBJ1-5, with TRBD1 as a possible D gene (5 bases). Per the germline V gene, CDR1 is MNHEY and CDR2 is SMNVEV (reference sequence). This CDR3 has 16 amino acids. Deletions cut 3 bases from V and 0 bases from J, with 12 bases between. The CDR3 sequence is CASSLAGTYSNQPQHF. CDR3 DNA sequence: TGTGCCAGCAGTTTGGCCGGGACGTATAGCAATCAGCCCCAGCATTTT.

CDR3 loop: CASRPQGADSPLHF. The CDR3 DNA reads TGTGCCAGCAGACCACAGGGGGCCGATTCACCCCTCCACTTT. The rearrangement uses TRBV3-1 (or the pseudogene TRBV3-2) and TRBJ1-6, with TRBD1 matching over 9 bases. With V trimmed by 6 bases and J by 8 bases, 5 bases remained unmatched. Germline V gives CDR1 LGHDT, CDR2 YNNKEL (reference sequence). This CDR3 contains 14 residues.

In its sample, this clone was seen once. The chain combines TRBV11-2 with TRBJ2-2; D possibly corresponds to TRBD1 (6 bases). The CDR3 consists of 16 residues. From germline, CDR1 is SGHAT and CDR2 FQNNGV. V was clipped by 5 bases and J by 3 bases, with 16 bases between them. In DNA form, the CDR3 reads TGTGCCAGCAGCCGACGACAGGCTTTGGACACCGGGGAGCTGTTTTTT. It specifies CASSRRQALDTGELFF.